These 31 T cell receptor beta chains came from one sample sequenced in a study of CD8 T cells in Susac syndrome. Random hexamers were used to reverse transcribe an amount of about 0.45 to 1 ug RNA. TCRdb itself ran the immunoSEQ multiplex PCR reads through MiXCR, one entry per CDR3 protein. The sample has approximately 150,000 distinct CDR3 sequences, 85% to 95% seen once. Source material: CD4+ T cells from PBMCs. The receptors stem from a human donor in good health.

V usage is TRBV6-2 or TRBV6-3 and J usage is TRBJ2-1; no clear D. CDR1 and CDR2 (germline): MNHEY, SVGEGT. The CDR3 contains 11 residues. V was pared by 7 bases and J by 3 bases, with 4 bases between. CDR3 amino acids: CASNDYNEQFF. The CDR3 nucleotides read TGTGCCAGCAATGACTACAATGAGCAGTTCTTC.

The gene calls are TRBV23-1 and TRBJ1-5, with D hard to call. TRBV23-1 falls under the ORF class, with uncertain function. The CDR3 spans 14 residues. V was clipped by 8 bases and J by 0 bases, with 11 bases between them. CDR3 protein: CASARTVSNQPQHF. DNA of the CDR3: TGCGCCAGCGCCAGGACGGTTAGCAATCAGCCCCAGCATTTT.

This rearrangement joins TRBV2 to TRBJ2-6; D is unclear. The CDR3 is made up of 16 amino acids. Germline CDR1 is SNHLY and CDR2 is FYNNEI. V lost 0 bases, J lost 0 bases, and 6 bases lay in between. The CDR3 loop reads CASSEAWNSGANVLTF. In DNA form, the CDR3 reads TGTGCCAGCAGTGAAGCGTGGAACTCTGGGGCCAACGTCCTGACTTTC.

CDR3 protein: CASDLSGANVLTF. For the CDR3, the DNA is TGTGCCAGCGACCTCTCTGGGGCCAACGTCCTGACTTTC. The V and J genes are TRBV6-1 and TRBJ2-6; D gene ambiguous. V was pared by 8 bases and J by 0 bases, with 5 bases between. This CDR3 contains 13 residues. CDR1 is MNHNS, CDR2 SASEGT, per germline.

The genes are TRBV15 and TRBJ2-2, with TRBD1 matching 7 bases. V shed 6 bases, J shed 8 bases, and the junction held 9 bases outside the gene matches. The CDR3 runs 14 residues. Looked up from germline, CDR1 is LNHNV and CDR2 is YYDKDF (reference sequence). CDR3: CATRRQGIRGELFF. The CDR3 nucleotides are TGTGCCACCAGACGACAGGGTATTAGGGGGGAGCTGTTTTTT.

The chain recombines TRBV20-1 with TRBJ2-5; D might be TRBD1 (6 bases). CDR1 and CDR2 (germline): DFQATT, SNEGSKA (reference sequence). The CDR3 length is 14 residues. V was shortened by 4 bases and J by 1 base, with 13 bases between the two germline ends. CDR3 protein: CSAKAGDTQETQYF. The CDR3 DNA follows: TGCAGTGCTAAAGCAGGGGACACCCAAGAGACCCAGTACTTC.

The chain uses TRBV2 and TRBJ2-2; D ambiguous. CDR1 and CDR2 (germline): SNHLY, FYNNEI. This CDR3 is 13 amino acids long. V was clipped by 4 bases and J by 6 bases, with 9 bases between them. CDR3 amino acids: CASSGGNSGELFF. CDR3 nucleotides: TGTGCCAGCAGTGGGGGTAACTCCGGGGAGCTGTTTTTT.

The chain has TRBV24-1 and TRBJ2-7, with D hard to call. Per the germline V gene, CDR1 is KGHDR and CDR2 is SFDVKD. V was trimmed by 8 bases and J by 2 bases, leaving 15 bases between them. The CDR3 contains 14 residues. The CDR3 here is CATKAAGRPYEQYF. The CDR3 nucleotides are TGTGCCACCAAGGCGGCAGGTAGGCCCTACGAGCAGTACTTC.

This chain uses TRBV20-1 with TRBJ2-2, with D maybe TRBD2 (6 bases). CDR3 length: 13 amino acids. In germline, CDR1 is DFQATT, CDR2 SNEGSKA (reference sequence). Deletions cut 3 bases from V and 6 bases from J, with 11 bases between. The CDR3 spells CSARDWGAGELFF. For the CDR3, the DNA is TGCAGTGCTAGGGACTGGGGGGCCGGGGAGCTGTTTTTT.

The chain recombines TRBV20-1 with TRBJ2-3; perhaps TRBD2 as D (5 bases). Germline CDR1 and CDR2: DFQATT and SNEGSKA (reference sequence). This CDR3 region has 13 residues. V was pared by 5 bases and J by 3 bases, with 12 bases between. The CDR3 bases are TGCAGTGCTCTTCTCACTAGGACAGATACGCAGTATTTT. This gives the protein CSALLTRTDTQYF.

The chain recombines TRBV5-4 with TRBJ2-5; perhaps TRBD1 as D (6 bases). This CDR3 contains 13 residues. The V end was cut by 3 bases, the J end by 0 bases, with 6 bases between. The germline CDR1 and CDR2 sequences are SGHNT and YYREEE (reference sequence). CDR3 DNA sequence: TGTGCCAGCAGCTGGGGGCACCAAGAGACCCAGTACTTC. This translates into CASSWGHQETQYF. Using reference TRBV5-4 and TRBJ2-5 for the parts outside the CDR3, the full variable domain is ETGVTQSPTHLIKTRGQQVTLRCSSQSGHNTVSWYQQALGQGPQFIFQYYREEENGRGNFPPRFSGLQFPNYSSELNVNALELDDSALYLCASSWGHQETQYFGPGTRLLVL.

The J gene is TRBJ1-5, the V gene TRBV5-6; D remains ambiguous. V dropped 1 base and J dropped 5 bases, with 7 bases sitting between them. The germline V gene has CDR1 SGHDT and CDR2 YYEEEE. CDR3 length: 13 amino acids. The CDR3 sequence: CASSLIGDQPQHF. CDR3 coding DNA: TGTGCCAGCAGCTTGATCGGGGATCAGCCCCAGCATTTT.

The chain uses TRBV9 and TRBJ1-2; possible D gene TRBD1, 6 bases. This CDR3 is 15 amino acids long. Trimming shortened V by 4 bases and J by 8 bases, and 21 bases separated the two germline ends. Germline V lookup: CDR1 SGDLS, CDR2 YYNGEE. The CDR3 DNA is TGTGCCAGCAGCACCACCCGACAGGCTCAGGAAGGCTACACCTTC. Its protein is CASSTTRQAQEGYTF. Supplemented by reference TRBV9 and TRBJ1-2, the full variable domain reads DSGVTQTPKHLITATGQRVTLRCSPRSGDLSVYWYQQSLDQGLQFLIQYYNGEERAKGNILERFSAQQFPDLHSELNLSSLELGDSALYFCASSTTRQAQEGYTFGSGTRLTVV.

The rearrangement links TRBV6-5 to TRBJ1-2; no definite D call. Germline V gene lookup returns CDR1 MNHEY and CDR2 SVGAGI. Trimming shortened V by 6 bases and J by 5 bases, and 13 bases separated the two germline ends. This CDR3 is 13 amino acids long. CDR3 residues: CASRLDQRYGYTF. The CDR3 bases are TGTGCCAGCAGACTGGACCAGAGATATGGCTACACCTTC.

The rearrangement uses TRBV7-2 and TRBJ2-1; the match to TRBD2 covers 8 bases. The length of the CDR3 is 16 residues. The V segment lost 1 base and the J segment 2 bases; nucleotides outside the gene matches: 4. Germline V lookup: CDR1 SGHTA, CDR2 FQGNSA. Here the CDR3 DNA reads TGTGCCAGCAGCTTAGTAGCGGGGCGCGCCTACAATGAGCAGTTCTTC. This translates into CASSLVAGRAYNEQFF.

The rearrangement uses TRBV7-2 and TRBJ2-7; tentatively, D is TRBD2 (6 bases). The V gene's germline CDR1 is SGHTA and CDR2 FQGNSA. The CDR3 extends over 14 amino acids. Trimming pared 4 bases from V and 0 bases from J, leaving 10 bases between. In DNA form, the CDR3 reads TGTGCCAGCAGCTCCCGACTAGGCTCCTACGAGCAGTACTTC. It translates to CASSSRLGSYEQYF.

Only a few counts were recorded for this clonotype. The V gene is TRBV5-1, the J gene TRBJ2-3; no clear D. Looked up from germline, CDR1 is SGHRS and CDR2 is YFSETQ. The V gene lost 2 bases and the J gene lost 0 bases, with 7 bases spanning the gap. The CDR3 extends over 14 amino acids. The CDR3 DNA reads as TGCGCCAGCAGCTTTATGGACAGCACAGATACGCAGTATTTT. Encoded protein: CASSFMDSTDTQYF.

In its sample, this clonotype was seen once. This chain uses TRBV3-1 with TRBJ2-7; weak D call: TRBD1 (6 bases). V lost 0 bases, J lost 2 bases, and 11 bases lay in between. The germline V gene encodes CDR1 LGHDT and CDR2 YNNKEL (reference sequence). This CDR3 contains 15 residues. CDR3 residues: CASSQDGTTTYEQYF. The CDR3 region has the DNA TGTGCCAGCAGCCAAGATGGGACAACCACCTACGAGCAGTACTTC.

This clonotype has more than one count but fewer than ten. V is TRBV5-1 and J is TRBJ2-5; 10 bases line up with TRBD2. The germline CDR1 and CDR2 sequences are SGHRS and YFSETQ. The CDR3 has 15 amino acids. J gave up 2 bases and V 4 bases, and 5 bases lay outside the gene matches. CDR3 sequence (DNA): TGCGCCAGCAGCCGCGGGACTAGCGTTCAAGAGACCCAGTACTTC. Translated, it gives CASSRGTSVQETQYF.

For the CDR3, the DNA is TGCAGTGCTGGCGGACAGGGGCGATGGCAGCCCCAGCATTTT. Translation gives CSAGGQGRWQPQHF. The genes are TRBV20-1 and TRBJ1-5; 9 nucleotides match TRBD1. The CDR3 is made up of 14 amino acids. The trim removed 5 bases at V and 7 bases at J, leaving 9 bases unmatched. Germline V CDR1 and CDR2: DFQATT, SNEGSKA (reference sequence).

The J gene is TRBJ2-1, the V gene TRBV6-6; tentative D call: TRBD1 (5 bases). The CDR3 is 15 amino acids. CDR1 and CDR2 (germline): MNHNY, SVGAGI (reference sequence). Trimming removed 0 bases at V and 3 bases at J, with 9 bases between. As DNA, the CDR3 is TGTGCCAGCAGTTACTCAGGGGCTCACTACAATGAGCAGTTCTTC. As protein: CASSYSGAHYNEQFF.

The chain links TRBV28 to TRBJ1-3; D uncertain. Trimming took 11 bases from V and 0 from J, leaving 17 bases between them. This CDR3 has 15 amino acids. CDR1 is MDHEN and CDR2 is SYDVKM in the germline V gene. The CDR3 DNA follows: TGTGCCTCTAGGAGGGCCCCGAGCTCTGGAAACACCATATATTTT. It codes for CASRRAPSSGNTIYF.

The chain couples TRBV9 to TRBJ1-1; D is undetermined. Germline CDR1 and CDR2: SGDLS and YYNGEE. V shed 2 bases and J shed 3 bases, with 11 bases lying between them. The CDR3 is 14 amino acids. DNA for the CDR3: TGTGCCAGCAGCGTCCAGGACGGAGACACTGAAGCTTTCTTT. Translation gives CASSVQDGDTEAFF.

This chain uses TRBV2 with TRBJ1-2; 10 nucleotides line up with TRBD1. V shed 6 bases, J shed 6 bases, and the junction held 7 bases outside the gene matches. This CDR3 has 14 residues. CDR1 is SNHLY and CDR2 is FYNNEI in the germline V gene. CDR3 DNA: TGTGCCAGCAGAGCCGGGACAGGGGATCATGGCTACACCTTC. It specifies CASRAGTGDHGYTF. Variable domain in full (rest from reference TRBV2 and TRBJ1-2): EPEVTQTPSHQVTQMGQEVILRCVPISNHLYFYWYRQILGQKVEFLVSFYNNEISEKSEIFDDQFSVERPDGSNFTLKIRSTKLEDSAMYFCASRAGTGDHGYTFGSGTRLTVV.

This chain joins TRBV20-1 and TRBJ2-7; TRBD2 matches 10 bases. J was trimmed by 0 bases and V by 3 bases; bases with no gene match: 11. In germline, CDR1 is DFQATT, CDR2 SNEGSKA (reference sequence). The CDR3 is made up of 17 amino acids. The CDR3 DNA sequence: TGCAGTGCTAGGCCACCCCCGACTAGCGGGTTCTCCTACGAGCAGTACTTC. Residues: CSARPPPTSGFSYEQYF.

The chain employs TRBV10-3 and TRBJ2-1; 9 bases align to TRBD2. Looked up from germline, CDR1 is ENHRY and CDR2 is SYGVKD. There are 16 residues in the CDR3. Trimming took 4 bases from V and 5 from J; bases not matched to a gene: 9. CDR3 sequence reads: CAISGKAGGRNNEQFF. DNA for the CDR3: TGTGCCATCAGTGGAAAAGCGGGGGGCCGGAACAATGAGCAGTTCTTC.

This sequence joins TRBV20-1 and TRBJ1-5; D gene unclear. The CDR3 has 14 residues. Trimming took 3 bases from V and 2 from J, leaving 11 bases between them. Germline V gives CDR1 DFQATT, CDR2 SNEGSKA (reference sequence). The CDR3 bases are TGCAGTGCTAGTGAAGGGTACGGCAATCAGCCCCAGCATTTT. It specifies CSASEGYGNQPQHF.

The J gene is TRBJ1-1, the V gene TRBV12-3 or TRBV12-4; unclear D gene. There are 13 residues in the CDR3. The CDR3 loop is CATAGEMNTEAFF. The CDR3 bases are TGTGCTACAGCCGGTGAGATGAACACTGAAGCTTTCTTT.

The V gene is TRBV12-5, the J gene TRBJ1-4; no firm D call. Trimming took 3 bases from V and 7 from J, leaving 12 bases between them. CDR3 size: 14 residues. Germline V CDR1 and CDR2: LGHNT, FRNRAP. CDR3 bases: TGTGCTAGTGGTTTAGACGCCGGGGTTGAAAAACTGTTTTTT. This sequence encodes CASGLDAGVEKLFF.

The genes are TRBV5-4 and TRBJ1-1; D call uncertain. This CDR3 contains 14 residues. V was pared by 2 bases and J by 1 base, with 9 bases between. The germline CDR1 and CDR2 sequences are SGHNT and YYREEE (reference sequence). CDR3 nucleotides: TGTGCCAGCAGCTTATCCGTTTCGAACACTGAAGCTTTCTTT. Translated: CASSLSVSNTEAFF.

This clonotype occurred once. The chain combines TRBV12-3 or TRBV12-4 with TRBJ2-3, with D tentatively TRBD2 (6 bases). V lost 8 bases to trimming and J lost 7 bases, with 25 bases between them. This CDR3 is 16 amino acids long. In DNA, the CDR3 is TGTGCCAGCGTTGGTCTAGCGCCGGCGTTGACCAATACGCAGTATTTT. Its protein is CASVGLAPALTNTQYF.